Listed here is a single T cell receptor beta chain. It lacks a known antigen. No base qualities exist here, and no much larger clone lies one base off it. This sample is drawn from a study of T cell responses to AZD1222 COVID-19 vaccine (dated by TCRdb to 2020 to 2022). A note on the overall study: TCR sequencing covered some 250 trial participants: 207 given two doses of AZD1222 and approximately 26 given two doses of MenACWY control vaccine. Enrollment into the trials was organized by age into subgroups of 18-55, 56-69 and 70-plus years, and those subgroups contained roughly 150, 30 and 60 TCR-sequenced participants, respectively. Overall study outcomes, separate from this receptor: Vaccine-associated CD4 TCRs spanned the whole spike protein, with dominant responses in regions 160-218 and 743-854. The 56-69-year group was small, and its depth increase did not reach significance, likely because of low power. Only five or six AZD1222 recipients were SARS-CoV-2 seropositive at baseline, limiting conclusions about previously exposed vaccinees. Because no samples from the day 14 peak response were available, repertoires could be characterized only after the peak T cell response. Participants were mostly white British, with more females than males. The authors suggested clonal diversity may have been underestimated. Epitopes outside the regions mutated in the B.1.351 and B.1.1.7 variants were reportedly recognized by nearly half of the unique spike-specific TCRs. Spike-specific TCR breadth and depth rose significantly after two AZD1222 doses compared with day 0 and with MenACWY recipients.

Compared with germline, V lacks 8 bases and J lacks 3 bases; bases without a gene match: 2. The CDR3 has 13 amino acids, counting the end cysteine and phenylalanine. The sequence is cut down to CDR3 DNA, 39 bases in frame from base 1. CDR1 and CDR2 were assigned from the germline V gene as ENHRY and SYGVKD. This sample's time point label indicates: about 28 days (+/-7) after the second vaccine dose. Because spike-specific TCR depth and breadth did not differ between the two schedules, AZD1222 recipients who got a second dose at roughly 4 weeks were pooled with those who got a second dose at roughly 12 weeks. Vaccinee samples came from UK trials COV001 and COV002, including a single-blind randomized controlled phase 2/3 trial of AZD1222 (ChAdOx1 nCoV-19) in healthy adults. Trial participant PBMC samples were collected at day 0 and day 28 after the second dose for TCRbeta chain sequencing. The CDR3 regions of human TCRbeta chains were analyzed by immunosequencing. On the authors' methods: Repertoire TCRs were matched against a reference library of SARS-CoV-2-specific TCRs generated with the MIRA antigen-specificity platform. Breadth meant the fraction of unique TCRs that were SARS-CoV-2-associated, whereas depth meant the fraction of total T cells that were SARS-CoV-2-associated. Using the MIRA data, each spike-specific TCR was assigned both to the spike region to which the TCR was reactive and to a CD4 or CD8 class. Log10-transformed breadth and depth values were compared by one-way ANOVA with Sidak's multiple comparisons tests. TCRdb mirrors the immuneACCESS table, restricted to in-frame sequences. Some clones are absent from its copies; in checked studies, under half trace to an unresolved V gene, and the reason for the others is unknown. That table is the source of V, J and clone size, and D and trimming were worked out from the DNA. The table for this sample lists around 150,000 clones; roughly nine tenths of them were counted only once. Less than 1.3% of the sample belongs to the ten largest clones.

Here the sequenced sample was peripheral blood, taken 28 days after the second AZD1222 dose. The V and J segments used are TRBV10-3 and TRBJ2-2, with 8 bases matching TRBD1. This TCR was recovered from an adult who received the AZD1222 COVID-19 vaccine. The CDR3 here reads CAILDRDTGELFF. The DNA reads as follows: TGTGCCATCCTGGACAGGGACACCGGGGAGCTGTTTTTT.